This TCR beta chain was identified in a study of cytomegalovirus exposure and HLA in healthy donors. Germline V CDR1 and CDR2: MNHEY, SVGAGI. The length of the CDR3 is 16 residues. Trimming shortened V by 0 bases and J by 2 bases, and 11 bases separated the two germline ends. A word on this clone: As yet, its antigen is unknown.

PCR involved 60 Vbeta and 13 Jbeta primers. Method: immunoSEQ multiplex PCR; TCRdb's copy keeps in-frame clones and lacks some. The data show under 200,000 clones, 55% to 65% seen once. Whole-study results and caveats: Among the sequence variants, a highly shared cluster was likely an artifact of sequencing. Diagnosis of cytomegalovirus status made by the classifier reportedly showed high specificity and sensitivity.

Specimen: PBMCs. The chain has TRBV6-5 and TRBJ2-1, with TRBD2 as a possible D gene (5 bases). The clonotype was recovered from a man in his forties in good health and CMV-seronegative. CDR3 residues: CASSYSLKRPYNEQFF. CDR3 in DNA: TGTGCCAGCAGTTACTCGTTAAAGCGGCCCTACAATGAGCAGTTCTTC.